This TCR beta chain was sequenced for a study of blood T cell repertoires in COVID-19. CDR1 is MDHEN and CDR2 is SYDVKM in the germline V gene. CDR3 length equals 13 residues. The V and J ends lost 1 base and 5 bases respectively, with 8 bases between them. In its sample, this clone was seen once. Original handling: Amplified reference gene primers provided the basis for estimating nucleated cell counts. Sequencing used immunoSEQ multiplex PCR; TCRdb keeps in-frame clones, though not all of them. V and J calls and clone size are as listed in that table; D and trimming were resolved from the DNA. The repertoire consists of a few hundred thousand clones, with roughly 90% occurring once and the leading ten covering around 11%.

This TCR was recovered from a woman under 40 with COVID-19, enrolled during active disease. What was sequenced was peripheral blood. The V gene is TRBV28, the J gene TRBJ1-2, with D maybe TRBD1 (5 bases). CDR3 DNA: TGTGCCAGCAGTTTATCTCCAGGGTATGGCTACACCTTC. This sequence encodes CASSLSPGYGYTF.